The rows below give T cell receptor beta chains drawn from one sample of a study of PD-1 blockade in classical Hodgkin lymphoma. Libraries were prepared by immunoSEQ multiplex PCR; TCRdb keeps only in-frame clonotypes and omits some of them. The sample lists 25,000 to 30,000 clones; 85% to 90% were seen once. The input for sequencing was peripheral blood mononuclear cells (PBMCs), taken at baseline. Receptors originate from a human donor with classical Hodgkin lymphoma. The CDR3 runs from the conserved cysteine through the conserved F or W. A D gene is named only where the DNA matches it firmly. Clone size, where shown, is once, few, many, or a class for clones that have expanded.

j_call	clone_size	d_call	v_call	cdr3_aa	cdr3_nt
TRBJ1-5	once	-	TRBV6-5	CASSRAGQPQHF	TGTGCCAGCAGCAGGGCAGGGCAGCCCCAGCATTTT
TRBJ2-3	-	TRBD2	TRBV6-6	CASSPFILAGTDTQYF	TGTGCCAGCAGTCCATTCATTCTAGCGGGGACAGATACGCAGTATTTT
TRBJ1-6	few	-	TRBV6-6	CASSYQERNSPLHF	TGTGCCAGCAGTTATCAGGAACGTAATTCACCCCTCCACTTT
TRBJ1-6	-	-	TRBV30	CAWSVLGLNSPLHF	TGTGCCTGGAGTGTACTCGGGCTTAATTCACCCCTCCACTTT
TRBJ1-4	-	TRBD1	TRBV4-1	CASSQDRTGGTSSTNEKLFF	TGCGCCAGCAGCCAAGATCGGACAGGGGGGACAAGTTCAACTAATGAAAAACTGTTTTTT
TRBJ1-6	few	TRBD1	TRBV6-5	CASSSGDRTNSPLHF	TGTGCCAGCAGTTCCGGGGACAGGACAAATTCACCCCTCCACTTT
TRBJ1-2	-	-	TRBV27	CASSLGPGSIYGYTF	TGTGCCAGCAGTTTAGGTCCAGGGTCCATCTATGGCTACACCTTC
TRBJ2-6	-	-	TRBV5-1	CASMIQGSGANVLTF	TGCGCCAGCATGATACAGGGCTCTGGGGCCAACGTCCTGACTTTC
TRBJ2-2	-	-	TRBV6-4	CATAPAASAGELFF	TGTGCCACAGCCCCCGCAGCGTCGGCCGGGGAGCTGTTTTTT
TRBJ1-3	once	-	TRBV7-9	CASSSDGAISGNTIYF	TGTGCCAGCAGCTCCGACGGAGCGATCTCTGGAAACACCATATATTTT
TRBJ2-5	-	TRBD1	TRBV18	CASSRGQGIGETQYF	TGTGCCAGCTCACGAGGACAGGGGATTGGGGAGACCCAGTACTTC
TRBJ1-2	-	-	TRBV5-1	CASSLSASGDGYTF	TGCGCCAGCAGCTTGTCGGCTAGTGGTGATGGCTACACCTTC
TRBJ1-2	-	-	TRBV6-5	CASSTQTGTIYGYTF	TGTGCCAGCAGTACCCAAACCGGGACCATCTATGGCTACACCTTC
TRBJ1-1	-	-	TRBV7-9	CASSLGPTEAFF	TGTGCCAGCAGCTTAGGCCCCACTGAAGCTTTCTTT
TRBJ2-6	-	-	TRBV10-3	CAISAYSGANVLTF	TGTGCCATCAGTGCGTACTCTGGGGCCAACGTCCTGACTTTC
TRBJ2-7	few	-	TRBV5-1	CASSLAEGGGSYEQYF	TGCGCCAGCAGCTTGGCCGAAGGAGGTGGCTCCTACGAGCAGTACTTC
TRBJ2-7	few	TRBD1	TRBV6-5	CASSYSMGQSSYEQYF	TGTGCCAGCAGTTACTCTATGGGACAGAGCTCCTACGAGCAGTACTTC
TRBJ1-2	-	TRBD1	TRBV5-1	CASSPQTGNVYGYTF	TGCGCCAGCAGCCCTCAGACAGGGAATGTCTATGGCTACACCTTC
TRBJ2-7	-	TRBD2	TRBV6-5	CASRSTSGGFYEQYF	TGTGCCAGCAGGTCAACTAGCGGGGGATTTTACGAGCAGTACTTC
TRBJ2-3	-	-	TRBV5-1	CASIPTPEGDTQYF	TGCGCCAGCATCCCAACCCCCGAGGGAGATACGCAGTATTTT
TRBJ2-5	-	-	TRBV29-1	CSVRSGFVQTQYF	TGCAGCGTTAGATCAGGGTTCGTACAGACCCAGTACTTC
TRBJ1-3	few	-	TRBV5-1	CASSLGRFSGNTIYF	TGCGCCAGCAGCTTGGGACGGTTCTCTGGAAACACCATATATTTT
TRBJ1-1	-	TRBD1	TRBV11-3	CASRTGPGETEAFF	TGTGCCAGCCGGACAGGGCCGGGGGAGACTGAAGCTTTCTTT
TRBJ2-7	-	-	TRBV5-1	CASSLGQSYEQYF	TGCGCCAGCAGCTTGGGACAGAGCTACGAGCAGTACTTC
TRBJ1-2	few	-	TRBV6-5	CASRPTANYGYTF	TGTGCCAGCAGACCGACAGCTAACTATGGCTACACCTTC
TRBJ2-1	-	-	TRBV4-3	CTSSGPGREQFF	TGCACCAGCAGCGGCCCGGGACGGGAGCAGTTCTTC
TRBJ1-3	-	-	TRBV15	CATSRGGFSGNTIYF	TGTGCCACCAGCAGGGGGGGATTCTCTGGAAACACCATATATTTT
TRBJ1-3	-	-	TRBV5-1	CASSQDGLSGNTIYF	TGCGCCAGCAGCCAGGACGGACTCTCTGGAAACACCATATATTTT
TRBJ1-2	-	-	TRBV9	CASGGESYGYTF	TGTGCCAGCGGGGGGGAGAGCTATGGCTACACCTTC
TRBJ2-5	once	TRBD2	TRBV7-9	CASSLERLAVETQYF	TGTGCCAGCAGCTTAGAACGACTAGCGGTGGAGACCCAGTACTTC
TRBJ1-1	once	-	TRBV7-8	CASSLQQMNTEAFF	TGTGCCAGCAGCTTACAGCAAATGAACACTGAAGCTTTCTTT
TRBJ1-1	-	-	TRBV10-2	CASSDPRGVNTEAFF	TGCGCCAGCAGTGACCCTCGTGGGGTGAACACTGAAGCTTTCTTT
TRBJ1-1	-	-	TRBV20-1	CSAPRDTGAFF	TGCAGTGCTCCCCGGGACACGGGGGCTTTCTTT
TRBJ1-2	-	-	TRBV6-6	CASTLTASNYGYTF	TGTGCCAGCACCTTGACAGCATCTAACTATGGCTACACCTTC
TRBJ1-1	few	-	TRBV6-6	CASRGDGENTEAFF	TGTGCCAGCAGGGGGGACGGGGAGAACACTGAAGCTTTCTTT
TRBJ2-7	-	TRBD2	TRBV7-6	CASSLSAGTTFSYEQYF	TGTGCCAGCAGCTTAAGCGCCGGGACTACCTTCTCCTACGAGCAGTACTTC
TRBJ2-1	-	TRBD1	TRBV11-1	CASSLEGSTGVHEQFF	TGTGCCAGCAGCTTAGAGGGGAGTACAGGGGTGCATGAGCAGTTCTTC
TRBJ1-1	-	TRBD1	TRBV5-1	CASSFSGTGLMNTEAFF	TGCGCCAGCAGCTTTTCCGGGACAGGTCTCATGAACACTGAAGCTTTCTTT
TRBJ2-3	-	-	TRBV5-1	CASSLGGRDADTQYF	TGCGCCAGCAGCTTGGGTGGCAGGGATGCAGATACGCAGTATTTT
TRBJ1-4	-	-	TRBV5-1	CASSLAPQVNEKLFF	TGCGCCAGCAGCTTGGCCCCACAGGTTAATGAAAAACTGTTTTTT